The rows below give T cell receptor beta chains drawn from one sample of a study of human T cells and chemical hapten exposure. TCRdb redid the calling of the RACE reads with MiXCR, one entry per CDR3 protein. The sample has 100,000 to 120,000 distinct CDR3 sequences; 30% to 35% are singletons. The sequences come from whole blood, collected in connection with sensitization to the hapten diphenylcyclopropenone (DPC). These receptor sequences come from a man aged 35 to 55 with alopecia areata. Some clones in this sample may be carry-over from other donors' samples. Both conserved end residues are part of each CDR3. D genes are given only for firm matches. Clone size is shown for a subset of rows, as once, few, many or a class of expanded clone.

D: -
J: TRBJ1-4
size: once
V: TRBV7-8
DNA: TGTGCCAGCAGCTTATTGGAGGATGAAAAACTGTTTTTT
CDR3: CASSLLEDEKLFF

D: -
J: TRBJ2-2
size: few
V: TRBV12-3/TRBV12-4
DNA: TGTGCCAGCATCGAGACGGGCGGGGAGCTGTTTTTT
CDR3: CASIETGGELFF

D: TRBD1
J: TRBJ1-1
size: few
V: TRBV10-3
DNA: TGTGCCATCACCCAGGGGGTTAACACTGAAGCTTTCTTT
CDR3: CAITQGVNTEAFF

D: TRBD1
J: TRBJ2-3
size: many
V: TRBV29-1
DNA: TGCAGCGTCTCTTACACAGGGGGAACAGATACGCAGTATTTT
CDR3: CSVSYTGGTDTQYF

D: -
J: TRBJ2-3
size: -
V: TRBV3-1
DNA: TGTGCCAGCAGCCTCCGGACTACGGACACAGATACGCAGTATTTT
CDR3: CASSLRTTDTDTQYF

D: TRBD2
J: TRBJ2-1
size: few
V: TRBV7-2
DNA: TGTGCCAGCAGCTTAGACGGGGAGGGACTAGGAAGAAATGAGCAGTTCTTC
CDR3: CASSLDGEGLGRNEQFF

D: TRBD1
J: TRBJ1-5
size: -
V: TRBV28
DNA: TGTGCCAGCAGTTCCCTTGGACAGGGGGCCCAGCCCCAGCATTTT
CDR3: CASSSLGQGAQPQHF

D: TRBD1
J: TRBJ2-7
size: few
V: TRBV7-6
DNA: TGTGCCAGCAGTTTGGGACAGGGAGGCGAGCAGTACTTC
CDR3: CASSLGQGGEQYF

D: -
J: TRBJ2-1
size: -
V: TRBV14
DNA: TGTGCCAGCAGCCAAGACCTGCACAATGAGCAGTTCTTC
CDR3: CASSQDLHNEQFF

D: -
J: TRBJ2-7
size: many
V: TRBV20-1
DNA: TGCAGTGCAGGGCGGGACTCCTACGAGCAGTACTTC
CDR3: CSAGRDSYEQYF

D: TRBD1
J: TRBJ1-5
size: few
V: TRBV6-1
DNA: TGTGCCAGCAAAGAGGTGTCAGGGGGTCAGCCCCAGCATTTT
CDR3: CASKEVSGGQPQHF

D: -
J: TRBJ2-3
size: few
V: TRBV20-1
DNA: TGCAGTGCTAGAGGGGGTGGGGAACTAGCAGGAAGGAGTACGCAGTATTTT
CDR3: CSARGGGELAGRSTQYF

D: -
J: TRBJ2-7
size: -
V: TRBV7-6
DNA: TGTGCCAGCAGCTTTGATATCCCACAGACACCGCCCGTATTCTACGAGCAGTACTTC
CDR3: CASSFDIPQTPPVFYEQYF

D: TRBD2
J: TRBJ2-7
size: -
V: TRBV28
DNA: TGTGCCAGCAGTTTTCACAGCGGGACTCCTACCTACGAGCAGTACTTC
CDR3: CASSFHSGTPTYEQYF

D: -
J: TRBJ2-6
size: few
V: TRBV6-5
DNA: TGTGCCAGCAGTTTTTCAGGGGGGATTCCCTCCTCTGGGGCCAACGTCCTGACTTTC
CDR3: CASSFSGGIPSSGANVLTF

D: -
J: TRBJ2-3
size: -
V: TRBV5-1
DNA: TGCGCCAGCAGCTTGGGACAGGCCAAAACTAGCACAGATACGCAGTATTTT
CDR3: CASSLGQAKTSTDTQYF

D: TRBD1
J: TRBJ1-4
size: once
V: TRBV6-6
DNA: TGTGCCAGCAGTTACGCGGGACAGGGGGCGAGTGAAAAACTGTTTTTT
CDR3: CASSYAGQGASEKLFF

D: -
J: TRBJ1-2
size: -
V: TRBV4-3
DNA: TGCGCCAGCAGCCAAGGACAGGCGGATGGCTACACCTTC
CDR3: CASSQGQADGYTF

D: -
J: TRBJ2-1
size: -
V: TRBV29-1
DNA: TGCAGCGTTGCCCAGACACCTTTCTACAATGAGCAGTTCTTC
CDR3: CSVAQTPFYNEQFF

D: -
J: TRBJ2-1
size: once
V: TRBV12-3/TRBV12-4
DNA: TGTGCCAGCAGTTTAGAAAGGCCGAAAGGGGTCCGGGAGCAGTTCTTC
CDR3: CASSLERPKGVREQFF

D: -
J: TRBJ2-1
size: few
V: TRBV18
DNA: TGTGCCAGCTCACCACCGGTACGGACTGAGCAGTTCTTC
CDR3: CASSPPVRTEQFF

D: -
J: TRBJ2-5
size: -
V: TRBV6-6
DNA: TGTGCCAGCAGTTATTTAACCGGGACGGAGACCCAGTACTTC
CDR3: CASSYLTGTETQYF

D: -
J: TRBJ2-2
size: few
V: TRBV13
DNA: TGTGCCAGCAGCTTAGCAGCCCGCGGGAAAAGGGAGCTGTTTTTT
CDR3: CASSLAARGKRELFF

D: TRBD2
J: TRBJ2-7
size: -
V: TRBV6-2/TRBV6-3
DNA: TGTGCCAGCAGTTATTTTGGGATCCTAGCGGGAGAGGGGCAGTACTTC
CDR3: CASSYFGILAGEGQYF

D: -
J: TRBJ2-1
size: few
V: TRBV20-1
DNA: TGCAGTGCTCCGCAGCCCGGGCCCTACAATGAGCAGTTCTTC
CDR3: CSAPQPGPYNEQFF

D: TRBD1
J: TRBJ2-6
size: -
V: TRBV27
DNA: TGTGCCAGCACCTCGACAGGGAAAATCAGTGGGGCCAACGTCCTGACTTTC
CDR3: CASTSTGKISGANVLTF

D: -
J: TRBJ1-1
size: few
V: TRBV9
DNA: TGTGCCAGCAGCGTAGACGGGGCGGGCACTGAAGCTTTCTTT
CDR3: CASSVDGAGTEAFF

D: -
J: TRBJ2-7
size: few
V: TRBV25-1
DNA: TGTGCCAGCAGTGAAAAAGTCGACGAGCAGTACTTC
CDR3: CASSEKVDEQYF

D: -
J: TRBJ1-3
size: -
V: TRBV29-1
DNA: TGCAGCGGTCTAATTAGTACCGGAAACACCATATATTTT
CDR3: CSGLISTGNTIYF

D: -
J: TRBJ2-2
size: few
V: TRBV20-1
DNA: TGCAGTGCCCTGGGACTTCCGAACACCGGGGAGCTGTTTTTT
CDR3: CSALGLPNTGELFF